The 2 T cell receptor beta chains below come from one sample, sequenced in a study of blood T cell repertoires in COVID-19. Clones were sequenced by immunoSEQ multiplex PCR, and TCRdb holds only the in-frame ones, with some missing. The table includes approximately 170,000 clones, around 81% detected once. Sequencing was carried out using peripheral blood. These receptors were obtained from a man aged 55 to 70 with active or convalescent COVID-19.

This clone was counted only a few times. In nucleotides, the CDR3 is TGTGCCAGCAGTGTAGGCGGCTATAGCAATCAGCCCCAGCATTTT. Amino acids: CASSVGGYSNQPQHF. The chain has TRBV2 and TRBJ1-5; D uncertain. Germline-derived CDR1 and CDR2 are SNHLY and FYNNEI. V was clipped by 4 bases and J by 0 bases, with 10 bases between them. CDR3 length: 15 residues.

The rearrangement links TRBV5-1 to TRBJ1-2, with D possibly TRBD1 on 6 matching bases. V was clipped by 2 bases and J by 2 bases, with 10 bases between them. Germline assignment: CDR1 SGHRS and CDR2 YFSETQ. The CDR3 is 14 amino acids. The CDR3 nucleotides read TGCGCCAGCAGCTTAGGGGACAAGAACTATGGCTACACCTTC. This codes for CASSLGDKNYGYTF.